These T cell receptor beta chains were read from a single sample in a study of blood T cells in healthy people across ages. TCRdb analysed the 5' RACE reads with MiXCR anew, one entry per CDR3 protein. In the table there are roughly 680,000 distinct CDR3 sequences, approximately 52% of which are singletons. Sequenced input: blood. The receptors shown here come from a woman of 80 years or more in good health. CDR3s include the opening cysteine and the closing phenylalanine or tryptophan. The order of the fields is V gene, D gene, J gene, clone size, CDR3 DNA, CDR3 protein. A D gene is named only where the DNA matches it firmly. The size entry is marked missing in some rows and otherwise reads once, few, many or a size class.

V: TRBV12-3/TRBV12-4
D: -
J: TRBJ2-3
size: -
DNA: TGTGCCAGCAGTTTGGGGGCGGGGACCACAGATACGCAGTATTTT
CDR3: CASSLGAGTTDTQYF

V: TRBV20-1
D: -
J: TRBJ1-2
size: -
DNA: TGCAGTGCTAGGAGGGTGGCTGGCTACACCTTC
CDR3: CSARRVAGYTF

V: TRBV27
D: -
J: TRBJ2-1
size: -
DNA: TGTGCCAGCAGTCCCCCCGGGCTTTATGAGCAGTTCTTC
CDR3: CASSPPGLYEQFF

V: TRBV18
D: -
J: TRBJ2-5
size: -
DNA: TGTGCCAGCTCACCAAGGAGGATCGGAGAGACCCAGTACTTC
CDR3: CASSPRRIGETQYF

V: TRBV6-6
D: TRBD2
J: TRBJ2-7
size: many
DNA: TGTGCCAGCAGTTCGGGACTAGCGGGAGGGAATTCGGCCTACGAGCAGTACTTC
CDR3: CASSSGLAGGNSAYEQYF

V: TRBV7-8
D: TRBD2
J: TRBJ2-1
size: -
DNA: TGTGCCAGCAGCCTATTTCTAGCGGGGGGGAAATGGAGTGAGCAGTTCTTC
CDR3: CASSLFLAGGKWSEQFF

V: TRBV9
D: -
J: TRBJ2-4
size: -
DNA: TGTGCCAGCAGCGTAGCGGGGGAGCAGTACTTC
CDR3: CASSVAGEQYF

V: TRBV5-1
D: TRBD2
J: TRBJ2-3
size: -
DNA: TGCGCCAGCAGCTCGTACGGGACTAGCGGTAGCACAGATACGCAGTATTTT
CDR3: CASSSYGTSGSTDTQYF

V: TRBV19
D: -
J: TRBJ2-1
size: few
DNA: TGTGCCAGTAGAAACACCAATGAGCAGTTCTTC
CDR3: CASRNTNEQFF

V: TRBV21-1
D: -
J: TRBJ1-5
size: few
DNA: TGTGCCAGCAGCAAAGCTAAAACAAGGAATCAGCCCCAGCATTTT
CDR3: CASSKAKTRNQPQHF

V: TRBV3-1
D: -
J: TRBJ2-7
size: -
DNA: TGTGCCAGCAGCTGTGGGCAGGGGTCTGTCTACGAGCAGTACTTC
CDR3: CASSCGQGSVYEQYF

V: TRBV28
D: -
J: TRBJ2-3
size: few
DNA: TGTGCCAGCAGTCTCCCCCCCCGCACAGATACGCAGTATTTT
CDR3: CASSLPPRTDTQYF

V: TRBV7-2
D: -
J: TRBJ2-4
size: few
DNA: TGTGCCAGCAGCTCTTTGTGGGAGGAGCAGTACTTC
CDR3: CASSSLWEEQYF

V: TRBV29-1
D: TRBD1
J: TRBJ2-5
size: many
DNA: TGCAGCGTCGCTCCCCTGGACAGGGTGGAGACCCAGTACTTC
CDR3: CSVAPLDRVETQYF

V: TRBV4-1
D: TRBD2
J: TRBJ2-3
size: -
DNA: TGCGCCAGCGGCTCCCTAGCGGGAGACACAGATACGCAGTATTTT
CDR3: CASGSLAGDTDTQYF

V: TRBV4-2
D: -
J: TRBJ2-1
size: -
DNA: TGTGCCAGCAGCCAAGTTACTACTGGTAACAATGAGCAGTTCTTC
CDR3: CASSQVTTGNNEQFF

V: TRBV28
D: -
J: TRBJ1-5
size: -
DNA: TGTGCCAGCACCACTCGGGGTAGCAATCAGCCCCAGCATTTT
CDR3: CASTTRGSNQPQHF

V: TRBV5-1
D: -
J: TRBJ2-1
size: many
DNA: TGCGCCAGCAGCTTGGTCATCGACAATGAGCAGTTCTTC
CDR3: CASSLVIDNEQFF

V: TRBV10-3
D: -
J: TRBJ2-7
size: -
DNA: TGTGCCATCAGAACTACGGGACATACCTACGAGCAGTACTTC
CDR3: CAIRTTGHTYEQYF

V: TRBV29-1
D: TRBD1
J: TRBJ2-7
size: -
DNA: TGCAGCGGGCGGACAGGTTCCTACGAGCAGTACTTC
CDR3: CSGRTGSYEQYF

V: TRBV4-2
D: -
J: TRBJ2-4
size: -
DNA: TGTGCCAGCAGCCAAGAGGGGCGTCGGGGCATTCAGTACTTC
CDR3: CASSQEGRRGIQYF

V: TRBV20-1
D: -
J: TRBJ2-6
size: -
DNA: TGCAGTGCTAGACCGGCTGGGGCCAACGTCCTGACTTTC
CDR3: CSARPAGANVLTF

V: TRBV30
D: -
J: TRBJ1-4
size: many
DNA: TGTGCCTCGCGGACACTTTGGGGGGAAAAACTGTTTTTT
CDR3: CASRTLWGEKLFF

V: TRBV12-3/TRBV12-4
D: TRBD2
J: TRBJ2-5
size: -
DNA: TGTGCCAGCAGTTTGGGGACCACTAGCGCCCAAGAGACCCAGTACTTC
CDR3: CASSLGTTSAQETQYF

V: TRBV12-3/TRBV12-4
D: TRBD1
J: TRBJ2-5
size: many
DNA: TGTGCCAGCAGTCCTCTCGGGACAGGGTTACAAGAGACCCAGTACTTC
CDR3: CASSPLGTGLQETQYF

V: TRBV28
D: -
J: TRBJ1-1
size: -
DNA: TGTGCCAGCAGTTTATCTCCGTGGCAGGGGATGGGGGTGAACACTGAAGCTTTCTTT
CDR3: CASSLSPWQGMGVNTEAFF

V: TRBV5-1
D: TRBD2
J: TRBJ2-3
size: many
DNA: TGCGCCAGCAGCTCCGGACTAGCGGGAGTAAATACGCAGTATTTT
CDR3: CASSSGLAGVNTQYF

V: TRBV29-1
D: -
J: TRBJ1-2
size: few
DNA: TGCAGCTCCCTTGGGTGGAACGGCTACACCTTC
CDR3: CSSLGWNGYTF

V: TRBV7-2
D: -
J: TRBJ2-7
size: -
DNA: TGTGTCAGCAGCTTAGTAATTGGGCCAGTCTACGAGCAGTACTTC
CDR3: CVSSLVIGPVYEQYF

V: TRBV5-1
D: TRBD2
J: TRBJ2-5
size: many
DNA: TGCGCCAGCAGCTTAGTCCTAGCGGGAAATAGTTTACAAGAGACCCAGTACTTC
CDR3: CASSLVLAGNSLQETQYF

V: TRBV3-1
D: TRBD1
J: TRBJ2-7
size: many
DNA: TGTGCCAGCTCCTCGGACAGGGGACTTTCCTACGAGCAGTACTTC
CDR3: CASSSDRGLSYEQYF

V: TRBV7-6
D: -
J: TRBJ1-3
size: -
DNA: TGTGCCAGCAGCTTAGGGTTACCTGGAAACACCATATATTTT
CDR3: CASSLGLPGNTIYF

V: TRBV27
D: -
J: TRBJ2-2
size: -
DNA: TGTGCCAGCAGTTTTATATACACCGGGGAGCTGTTTTTT
CDR3: CASSFIYTGELFF

V: TRBV6-5
D: TRBD2
J: TRBJ2-7
size: -
DNA: TGTGCCAGCAGTTACTCGAAAATGGCGGGGGGGCATGAGCAGTACTTC
CDR3: CASSYSKMAGGHEQYF

V: TRBV7-9
D: -
J: TRBJ2-4
size: few
DNA: TGTGCCAGCAGCTTAGATAAGGCCAAAAACATTCAGTACTTC
CDR3: CASSLDKAKNIQYF

V: TRBV7-9
D: -
J: TRBJ2-5
size: -
DNA: TGTGCCGGCAGCTTAGTGGCGGAAGAGACCCAGTACTTC
CDR3: CAGSLVAEETQYF

V: TRBV29-1
D: TRBD2
J: TRBJ2-5
size: -
DNA: TGCAGCGTCGTCCCGGGAGGCACTCAAGGGACCCAGTACTTC
CDR3: CSVVPGGTQGTQYF

V: TRBV4-1
D: TRBD2
J: TRBJ2-1
size: many
DNA: TGCGCCAGCAGCCCCCTGGGACTAGCGGCCACGTTCTTC
CDR3: CASSPLGLAATFF

V: TRBV19
D: -
J: TRBJ1-1
size: -
DNA: TGTGCCAGTAGGAGCCAGGGCCGGATCCCGAGCACTGAAGCTTTCTTT
CDR3: CASRSQGRIPSTEAFF

V: TRBV24-1
D: TRBD2
J: TRBJ2-1
size: many
DNA: TGTGCCACCAGTGACCTAGCGGGACAGTACAATGAGCAGTTCTTC
CDR3: CATSDLAGQYNEQFF

V: TRBV7-2
D: -
J: TRBJ2-3
size: many
DNA: TGTGCCAGCAGCTTCGCAGCAGAGGATACGCAGTATTTT
CDR3: CASSFAAEDTQYF

V: TRBV25-1
D: TRBD1
J: TRBJ2-3
size: many
DNA: TGTGCCAGCAGTTTGGGGACAGGGTTCCCCTTCTATACGCAGTATTTT
CDR3: CASSLGTGFPFYTQYF

V: TRBV7-2
D: TRBD2
J: TRBJ2-1
size: -
DNA: TGTGCCAGCAGCTTAGGCACCGGGACTAGCGGGATTGAGCAGTTCTTC
CDR3: CASSLGTGTSGIEQFF

V: TRBV27
D: TRBD2
J: TRBJ2-1
size: many
DNA: TGTGCCAGCAGGGGGAGGGGTGAGCAGTTCTTC
CDR3: CASRGRGEQFF

V: TRBV9
D: TRBD1
J: TRBJ2-1
size: -
DNA: TGTGCCAGCAGCGACGGGACAGCTAAAGAGCAGTTCTTC
CDR3: CASSDGTAKEQFF

V: TRBV7-3
D: -
J: TRBJ2-7
size: many
DNA: TGTGCCAGCAGCTTATACACGGGAGACTACTACGAGCAGTACTTC
CDR3: CASSLYTGDYYEQYF

V: TRBV28
D: TRBD1
J: TRBJ1-2
size: -
DNA: TGTGCCAGCAATCGTCCGGGACAGGGAGATAACTATGGCTACACCTTC
CDR3: CASNRPGQGDNYGYTF

V: TRBV9
D: -
J: TRBJ2-2
size: -
DNA: TGTGCCAGCAGCGTAGGCAACACCGGGGAGCTGTTTTTT
CDR3: CASSVGNTGELFF

V: TRBV5-1
D: -
J: TRBJ2-1
size: -
DNA: TGCGCCAGCAGCTTGGACGGGACGAGCTCCTACAATGAGCAGTTCTTC
CDR3: CASSLDGTSSYNEQFF

V: TRBV7-2
D: TRBD2
J: TRBJ2-1
size: many
DNA: TGTGCCAGCAGCTTTCCGGGACTAACCCCCTACAATGAGCAGTTCTTC
CDR3: CASSFPGLTPYNEQFF

V: TRBV15
D: -
J: TRBJ2-3
size: many
DNA: TGTGCCTCTAAGGAGAGGCAATCGCTCACAGATACGCAGTATTTT
CDR3: CASKERQSLTDTQYF

V: TRBV7-9
D: -
J: TRBJ2-1
size: once
DNA: TGTGCCAGCAGCTTAGCGTCCGGTAGCGGACCCTACAATAAGCAGTTCTTC
CDR3: CASSLASGSGPYNKQFF

V: TRBV24-1
D: -
J: TRBJ2-3
size: few
DNA: TGTGCCACCAGTGATGCGGGGACGACAGATACGCAGTATTTT
CDR3: CATSDAGTTDTQYF

V: TRBV6-5
D: -
J: TRBJ2-1
size: few
DNA: TGTGCCAGCAGTTACCCGGGGGGACAGGACTACCATGAGCAGTTCTTC
CDR3: CASSYPGGQDYHEQFF

V: TRBV11-2
D: -
J: TRBJ2-5
size: -
DNA: TGTGCCAGCAGCCTGGTAGACGTTGGGTCGGTCGGGCTTGATGAGACCCAGTACTTC
CDR3: CASSLVDVGSVGLDETQYF

V: TRBV7-7
D: -
J: TRBJ2-1
size: -
DNA: TGTGCTAGCAGCGCGGGACAGCACAATGAGCAGTTCTTC
CDR3: CASSAGQHNEQFF

V: TRBV19
D: -
J: TRBJ2-5
size: -
DNA: TGTGCCAGTAGTAGCGTCAGGGCCATCCAAGAGACCCAGTACTTC
CDR3: CASSSVRAIQETQYF

V: TRBV2
D: -
J: TRBJ1-2
size: few
DNA: TGTGCCAGCAGAAACAGGGTTATGAGGGGCTACACCTTC
CDR3: CASRNRVMRGYTF

V: TRBV28
D: -
J: TRBJ1-5
size: few
DNA: TGTGCCAGCACCCTGGGAGGGCAGGGTAGTCAGCCCCAGCATTTT
CDR3: CASTLGGQGSQPQHF

V: TRBV11-2
D: TRBD2
J: TRBJ2-3
size: many
DNA: TGTGCCAGCAGCTCCCCTCGTCGTCTAGCGGGTAATGTAGATACGCAGTATTTT
CDR3: CASSSPRRLAGNVDTQYF